This record covers a single TCR beta chain. This entry belongs to a study of blood T cells in healthy people across ages. Trimming removed 0 bases from V and 6 bases from J, with 19 bases in between. The length of the CDR3 is 17 residues. Germline assignment: CDR1 LGHNA and CDR2 YNFKEQ. The second PCR ran roughly 6 to 11 cycles with a sample-barcoded 5' primer and J-beta primers. A single record per CDR3 protein comes from TCRdb applying MiXCR to the 5' RACE reads. The repertoire holds 650,000 to 900,000 distinct CDR3 sequences, less than 80% seen once, with 28% in the top ten. This TCR was recovered from a man under 40 in good health. The chain carries TRBV4-2 and TRBJ2-3; maybe TRBD2 (7 bases). The source material was blood. CDR3 region: CASSQEKEGGQGDTQYF. In DNA form, the CDR3 reads TGTGCCAGCAGCCAAGAGAAGGAGGGGGGGCAGGGTGATACGCAGTATTTT.